The 7 T cell receptor beta chains reported below all come from one sample, sequenced in a study of blood T cell repertoires in COVID-19. The data were produced by immunoSEQ multiplex PCR, yet TCRdb's version contains in-frame clones alone and is incomplete. The data show about 220,000 clones, 70% to 85% seen once. The sequencing sample was made of PBMCs or T cells enriched from blood (not recorded which). The receptors derive from a man aged 35-49 years who had recovered from COVID-19.

This clone was seen a handful of times. The chain is built from TRBV4-1 and TRBJ1-6; 8 bases are a match to TRBD1. CDR1 MGHRA and CDR2 YSYEKL come from the germline V gene. V dropped 0 bases and J dropped 14; count of bases not matched to a gene: 15. The CDR3 loop spans 17 amino acids. This CDR3 is CASSQDSDRAAGLALHF. The DNA of the CDR3 is TGCGCCAGCAGCCAAGATTCGGACAGGGCAGCAGGTTTGGCCCTCCACTTT.

V is TRBV29-1 and J is TRBJ2-5; 7 nucleotides match TRBD2. V gave up 8 bases and J gave up 4 bases; unmatched junction bases: 4. The germline gives CDR1 SQVTM, CDR2 ANQGSEA. CDR3 length: 11 residues. DNA for the CDR3: TGCAGCATTACTAGCGCAGAGACCCAGTACTTC. Its translation is CSITSAETQYF.

The V call is TRBV5-1, the J call TRBJ1-2; D is unresolved. CDR1 SGHRS and CDR2 YFSETQ come from the germline V gene. V lost 0 bases to trimming and J lost 2 bases, with 8 bases between them. The CDR3 runs 14 residues. CDR3 sequence: CASSLGRQNYGYTF. The CDR3 bases are TGCGCCAGCAGCTTGGGGCGGCAAAACTATGGCTACACCTTC.

The CDR3 loop reads CASIAEMSNQPQHF. The CDR3 DNA sequence: TGTGCCAGCATTGCGGAGATGAGCAATCAGCCCCAGCATTTT. V and J are TRBV2 and TRBJ1-5; D is uncertain. Trimming took off 7 bases at V and 1 base at J, with 11 bases between the two ends. The CDR3 is 14 amino acids. Germline V lookup: CDR1 SNHLY, CDR2 FYNNEI.

V and J are TRBV4-2 and TRBJ2-7; 13 nucleotides match TRBD2. J lost 6 bases, V lost 0 bases, and 5 bases had no gene match. There are 16 residues in the CDR3. Germline V gene data show CDR1 as LGHNA and CDR2 as YNFKEQ. Here the CDR3 DNA reads TGTGCCAGCAGCCAAGATTTAGGACTAGCGGGGGTCGAGCAGTACTTC. Protein product: CASSQDLGLAGVEQYF.

Concerning this clone: Other DNA sequences in this specimen translate into the identical CDR3. The chain recombines TRBV19 with TRBJ1-4; 9 bases are a match to TRBD1. The length of the CDR3 is 14 residues. The trim removed 6 bases at V and 7 bases at J, leaving 6 bases unmatched. CDR1 and CDR2 (germline): LNHDA, SQIVND (reference sequence). CDR3 residues: CASSPGQGSEKLFF. CDR3 sequence (DNA): TGTGCCAGTAGCCCGGGACAGGGAAGTGAAAAACTGTTTTTT.

As regards this clone: Within the sample, other DNA sequences also encode this same CDR3. This sequence joins TRBV7-2 and TRBJ2-1; 13 positions agree with TRBD2. Germline CDR1 SGHTA, CDR2 FQGNSA. V lost 3 bases and J lost 7; bases outside the gene matches: 3. The CDR3 length is 15 residues. The CDR3 DNA reads as TGTGCCAGCAGCTTGGGACTAGCGGGAAATAATGAGCAGTTCTTC. Protein product: CASSLGLAGNNEQFF.